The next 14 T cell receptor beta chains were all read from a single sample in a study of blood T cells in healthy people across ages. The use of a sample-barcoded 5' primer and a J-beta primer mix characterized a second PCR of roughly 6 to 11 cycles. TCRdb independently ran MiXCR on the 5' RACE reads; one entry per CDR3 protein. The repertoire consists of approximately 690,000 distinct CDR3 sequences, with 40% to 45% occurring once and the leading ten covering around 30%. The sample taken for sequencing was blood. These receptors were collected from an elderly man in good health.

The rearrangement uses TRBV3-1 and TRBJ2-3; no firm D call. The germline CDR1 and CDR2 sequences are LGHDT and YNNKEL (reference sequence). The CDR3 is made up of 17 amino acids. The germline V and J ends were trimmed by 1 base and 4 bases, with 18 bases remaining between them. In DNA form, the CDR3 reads TGTGCCAGCAGCCAAGTCCTAGACCATATCCGGGCAGATACGCAGTATTTT. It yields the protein CASSQVLDHIRADTQYF.

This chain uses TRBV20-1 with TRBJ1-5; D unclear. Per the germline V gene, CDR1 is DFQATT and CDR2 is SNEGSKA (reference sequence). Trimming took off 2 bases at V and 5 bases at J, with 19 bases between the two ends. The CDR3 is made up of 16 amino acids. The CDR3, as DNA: TGCAGTGCTAGACCTCCAACGGGCAGGTCTTATCAGCCCCAGCATTTT. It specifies CSARPPTGRSYQPQHF.

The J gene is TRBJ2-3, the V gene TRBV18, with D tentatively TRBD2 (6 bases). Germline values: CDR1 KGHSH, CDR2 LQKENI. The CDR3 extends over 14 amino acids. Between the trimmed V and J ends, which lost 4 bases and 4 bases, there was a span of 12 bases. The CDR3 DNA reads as TGTGCCAGCTCACTAAGGGACTTCCCAGATACGCAGTATTTT. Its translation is CASSLRDFPDTQYF.

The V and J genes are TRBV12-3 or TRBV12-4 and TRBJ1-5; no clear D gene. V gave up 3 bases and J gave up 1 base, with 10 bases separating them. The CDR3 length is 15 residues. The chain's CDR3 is CASSLYTLSNQPQHF. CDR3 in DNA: TGTGCCAGCAGTTTGTACACGCTGAGCAATCAGCCCCAGCATTTT.

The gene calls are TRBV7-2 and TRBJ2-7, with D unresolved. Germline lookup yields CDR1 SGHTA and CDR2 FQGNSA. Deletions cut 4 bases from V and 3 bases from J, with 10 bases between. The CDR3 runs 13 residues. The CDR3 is CASSSDPNYEQYF. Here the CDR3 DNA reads TGTGCCAGCAGCTCCGACCCAAACTACGAGCAGTACTTC.

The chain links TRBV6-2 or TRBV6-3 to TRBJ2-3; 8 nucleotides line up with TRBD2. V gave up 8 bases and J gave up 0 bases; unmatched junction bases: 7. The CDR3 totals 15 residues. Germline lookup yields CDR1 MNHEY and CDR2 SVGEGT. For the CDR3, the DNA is TGTGCCAGCGGACTCCGCGGGGGGAGCACAGATACGCAGTATTTT. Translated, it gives CASGLRGGSTDTQYF.

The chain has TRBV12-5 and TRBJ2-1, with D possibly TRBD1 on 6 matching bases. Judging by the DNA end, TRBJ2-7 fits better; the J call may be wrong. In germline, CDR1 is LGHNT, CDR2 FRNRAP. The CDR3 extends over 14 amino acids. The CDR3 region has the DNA TGTGCTAGTGGTTTGGGACAGGCGTACAATGAGCAGTACTTC. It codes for CASGLGQAYNEQYF.

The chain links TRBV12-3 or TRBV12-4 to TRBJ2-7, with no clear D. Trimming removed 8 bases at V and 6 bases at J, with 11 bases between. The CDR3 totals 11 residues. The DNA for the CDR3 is TGTGCCAGCGGAAGGGTCGCCGAGCAGTACTTC. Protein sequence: CASGRVAEQYF.

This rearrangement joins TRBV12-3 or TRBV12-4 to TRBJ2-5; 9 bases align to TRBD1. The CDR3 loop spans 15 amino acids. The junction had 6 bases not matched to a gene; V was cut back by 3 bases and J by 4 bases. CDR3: CASSFAGTGSETQYF. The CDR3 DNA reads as TGTGCCAGCAGTTTCGCCGGGACAGGGTCAGAGACCCAGTACTTC.

The CDR3 DNA follows: TGTGCCAGCAGCTTGGGGGGACTAGCGGGAGGGGCAAACTCCTACGAGCAGTACTTC. Translated, it gives CASSLGGLAGGANSYEQYF. V and J are TRBV7-8 and TRBJ2-7, with TRBD2 matching 16 bases. CDR1 and CDR2 from the germline V gene are SGHVS and FQNEAQ. After removal of 3 bases from V and 0 bases from J, the junction contained 8 bases not matched to a gene. This CDR3 comprises 19 residues.

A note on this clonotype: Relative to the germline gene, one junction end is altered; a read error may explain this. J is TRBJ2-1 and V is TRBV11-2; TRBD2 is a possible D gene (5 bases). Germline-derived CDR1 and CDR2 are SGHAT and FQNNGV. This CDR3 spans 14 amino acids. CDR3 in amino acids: CASSVDPRTSKQFF. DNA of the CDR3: TGTGCCAGCAGCGTAGATCCCCGGACTTCAAAGCAGTTCTTC.

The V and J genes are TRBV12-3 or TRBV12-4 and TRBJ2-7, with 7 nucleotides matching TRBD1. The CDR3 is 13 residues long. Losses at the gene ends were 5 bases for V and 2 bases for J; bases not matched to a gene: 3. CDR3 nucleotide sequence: TGTGCCAGCAGTGGAGGACAGGCCTACGAGCAGTACTTC. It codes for CASSGGQAYEQYF.

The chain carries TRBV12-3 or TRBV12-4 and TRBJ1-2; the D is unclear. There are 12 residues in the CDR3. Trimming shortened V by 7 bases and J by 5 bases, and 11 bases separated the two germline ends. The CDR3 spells CASTMSGYGYTF. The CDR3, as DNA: TGTGCCAGCACTATGTCAGGTTATGGCTACACCTTC.

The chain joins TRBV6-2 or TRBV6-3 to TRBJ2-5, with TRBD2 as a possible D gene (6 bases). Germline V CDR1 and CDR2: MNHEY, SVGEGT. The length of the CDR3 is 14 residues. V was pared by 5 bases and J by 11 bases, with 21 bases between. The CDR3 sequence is CASSMGPGIGRQYF. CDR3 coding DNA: TGTGCCAGCAGTATGGGACCCGGGATTGGGAGGCAGTACTTC.